This T cell receptor beta chain was found in a study of Ad26.COV2.S vaccination and SARS-CoV-2 variants. Study summary: Intramuscular Ad26.COV2.S doses were given once or twice, 56 days apart.

Described treatment: some 20 received Ad26.COV2.S at low or high dose, single or two shots; about 5 received placebo; per-sample allocation not given. Sample collection was performed on day 63 after the first vaccine or placebo injection. At a Boston site, the person donating was an adult of 18-55 years. Spike of the Wuhan-strain SARS-CoV-2 was expressed by an Ad26 vector, which formed the vaccine. V was trimmed by 0 bases and J by 9 bases, leaving 13 bases between them. Germline CDR1 SGHRS, CDR2 YFSETQ. The CDR3 runs 14 residues. Sequencing used immunoSEQ multiplex PCR; TCRdb keeps in-frame clones, though not all of them. Of 350,000 to 400,000 clones in the sample, about nine tenths were seen once.

This receptor was taken from a person between 18 and 59 years old who received the Ad26.COV2.S COVID-19 vaccine or a placebo. V gene TRBV5-1 combines with J gene TRBJ2-1; D call uncertain. This specimen consisted of peripheral blood, obtained in a trial of Ad26.COV2.S vaccine versus placebo. For the CDR3, the DNA is TGCGCCAGCAGCTTGGCCCTAACAGATCCTGAGCAGTTCTTC. Translation gives CASSLALTDPEQFF.